This T cell receptor beta chain came from a study of cytomegalovirus exposure and HLA in healthy donors. General study results and limits: In a later analysis, most CMV-associated TCR beta chains appeared HLA-restricted.

Primers for the PCR totalled 60 Vbeta and 13 Jbeta. Sequencing was performed with immunoSEQ multiplex PCR; in TCRdb, only in-frame clones are kept and a portion is missing. The table includes 130,000 or so clones, around 8.5% detected once. The sample holds a few counts of this clone. The antigen remains unidentified. The clonotype comes from a man in his forties in good health and CMV-seronegative. Material for sequencing was PBMCs.

The CDR3 sequence: CASSVDGAYSSGYTF. The CDR3 bases are TGTGCCAGCAGTGTTGACGGAGCATACTCTAGTGGCTACACCTTC. The chain combines TRBV6-5 with TRBJ1-2, with D uncertain. CDR1 MNHEY and CDR2 SVGAGI come from the germline V gene. CDR3 length: 15 amino acids. Trimming cost V 5 bases and J 7 bases, with 20 bases left between them.